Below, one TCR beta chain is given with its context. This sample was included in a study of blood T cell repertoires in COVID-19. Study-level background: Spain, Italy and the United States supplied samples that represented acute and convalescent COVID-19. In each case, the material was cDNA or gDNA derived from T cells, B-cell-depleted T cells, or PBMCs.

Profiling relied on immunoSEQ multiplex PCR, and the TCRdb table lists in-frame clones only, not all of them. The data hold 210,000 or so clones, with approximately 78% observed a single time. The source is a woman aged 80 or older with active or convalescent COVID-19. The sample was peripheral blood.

CDR3 amino acids: CAIYTGELFF. The CDR3, as DNA: TGTGCCATATACACCGGGGAGCTGTTTTTT. The chain links TRBV7-8 to TRBJ2-2, with D unresolved. The ends were cut back, 10 bases at V and 3 bases at J, with 3 bases in the middle. This CDR3 is built from 10 residues. Germline V gene sequence: CDR1 SGHVS, CDR2 FQNEAQ. The full variable domain, with the rest looked up from reference TRBV7-8 and TRBJ2-2, is GAGVSQSPRYKVAKRGQDVALRCDPISGHVSLFWYQQALGQGPEFLTYFQNEAQLDKSGLPSDRFFAERPEGSVSTLKIQRTQQEDSAVYLCAIYTGELFFGEGSRLTVL.